Included here is one TCR beta chain sequence, with context. Assay: immunoSEQ multiplex PCR; the TCRdb copy retains only in-frame clones and omits some. The sample lists 46,000 or so clones, 85% to 90% occurring once. This CDR3 has 15 residues. Trimming removed 4 bases from V and 6 bases from J; junction bases left unmatched: 4. Germline lookup yields CDR1 SGDLS and CDR2 YYNGEE. The time point was: late/post reinfection, 12 to 24 weeks after detection. TCR sequencing was done directly ex vivo on sorted cells, without expansion in vitro. The record originates from a study of memory CD8 T cells in hepatitis C reinfection.

Sequenced input: naive CD8+ T cells sorted from blood. The gene calls are TRBV9 and TRBJ2-3, with 14 bases identical to TRBD2. The sequence was obtained from a man aged 18 to 30 with hepatitis C virus infection. The CDR3 loop is CASSSGTSGSDTQYF. The CDR3, as DNA: TGTGCCAGCAGCTCGGGGACTAGCGGGAGTGATACGCAGTATTTT.